Sequencing of this TCR beta chain was carried out in a study of blood T cell repertoires in COVID-19. About the study: Material from acute and convalescent COVID-19 was sourced from the United States, Italy and Spain.

Assay: immunoSEQ multiplex PCR; the TCRdb copy retains only in-frame clones and omits some. The sample holds approximately 210,000 clones, 70% to 90% seen once. This CDR3 is 15 amino acids long. Germline loops: CDR1 LGHDT, CDR2 YNNKEL (reference sequence). The V gene end was trimmed by 5 bases and the J gene end by 2 bases; junction bases not matched to a gene: 6. The sample consisted of peripheral blood. V is TRBV3-1 (or the pseudogene TRBV3-2) and J is TRBJ1-2; 9 bases match TRBD1. This sequence was found in a woman aged 50 to 65 with active or convalescent COVID-19. The CDR3 DNA sequence: TGTGCCAGCAGCAACACAGGGGGCTTGAACTATGGCTACACCTTC. Translating gives CASSNTGGLNYGYTF.